The TCR beta chain described here comes from a study of T cells after yellow fever vaccination. The study's findings and limits: The secondary response was weaker but peaked faster, day 5 versus 15. Most primary-vaccination clones recurred post-booster (around 95% CD4, around 86% CD8).

This clonotype was found a few times. Its matching antigen is unknown. One entry per CDR3 protein, called by TCRdb with MiXCR from the 5' RACE reads. Among a few hundred thousand distinct CDR3 sequences listed, around 6.8% were seen once. The CDR3 spans 17 residues. V dropped 4 bases and J dropped 0; count of bases not matched to a gene: 12. Germline lookup yields CDR1 SGHRS and CDR2 YFSETQ. The chain combines TRBV5-1 with TRBJ2-5; 7 bases line up with TRBD2. Specimen: PBMCs, collected roughly seven weeks after the first yellow fever vaccination. The receptor comes from a man aged 18 to 35 who received the YFV17D yellow fever vaccine. In DNA form, the CDR3 reads TGCGCCAGCAGCCTGGGGGGGAACGGACTATACCAAGAGACCCAGTACTTC. Translation gives CASSLGGNGLYQETQYF.